This T cell receptor beta chain was documented in a study of T cells after yellow fever vaccination. Findings and limits, study-wide: Post-booster repertoires contained most primary-vaccination clones again (approximately 97% CD4, about 90% CD8). A faster peak, day 5 versus 15, was reached by the weaker secondary response.

In its sample, this clonotype was seen many times. Its target is not known. TCRdb used MiXCR to reprocess the 5' RACE reads, holding one entry per CDR3 protein. The table includes 200,000 to 300,000 distinct CDR3 sequences, about 3.7% detected once. This clonotype was obtained from a man in his late teens or twenties who received the YFV17D yellow fever vaccine. The specimen comprised PBMCs, sampled 15 days after the yellow fever booster vaccination.

The CDR3 region has the DNA TGTGCCAGCAGCTTAGCGCAGGGGTCGGGACAGCGCTCCTACGAGCAGTACGTC. This gives the protein CASSLAQGSGQRSYEQYV. The chain joins TRBV7-9 to TRBJ2-7; TRBD1 matches at 7 bases. This CDR3 contains 18 residues. J was trimmed by 0 bases and V by 0 bases; bases with no gene match: 11. Germline CDR1 is SEHNR and CDR2 is FQNEAQ (reference sequence).